This section outlines one TCR beta chain sequence together with its context. Clones were read by immunoSEQ multiplex PCR, and TCRdb kept only the in-frame ones, dropping some. The data show 88,000 or so clones, just over 90% seen once. This CDR3 is 13 amino acids long. CDR1 MNHEY and CDR2 SMNVEV come from the germline V gene (reference sequence). Trimming removed 4 bases at V and 9 bases at J, with 10 bases between. The data belong to a study of T cells in tuberculosis. Turning to the study itself: CD1B tetramers identified T cells specific for mycobacterial lipid GMM.

Thawed, overnight-rested PBMC were stained with GMM-loaded CD1B tetramer, viability dye and anti-CD3, then sorted. The lipid loaded on the CD1B tetramers was C32 glucose monomycolate from Rhodococcus equi. This chain links TRBV27 with TRBJ1-6; a weak D match, TRBD1 (6 bases). Sequenced sample: CD1b-GMM tetramer-negative cells sorted from PBMCs. The receptor comes from an adult woman with latent tuberculosis. This CDR3 reads CASSWDIASPLHF. The CDR3 DNA sequence: TGTGCCAGCAGTTGGGACATTGCTTCACCCCTCCACTTT.